This T cell receptor beta chain comes out of a study of cytomegalovirus exposure and HLA in healthy donors. Overall study findings and caveats: Analyzed later, association rates of TCRs varied across HLA loci, with DRB1 most and HLA-C fewest.

Primers included in the PCR were 60 Vbeta and 13 Jbeta primers. Data came from immunoSEQ multiplex PCR; TCRdb stores just in-frame clones and leaves some out. The table includes roughly 100,000 clones, more than 65% detected once. Trimming removed 5 bases from V and 2 bases from J; junction bases left unmatched: 2. In germline, CDR1 is MDHEN, CDR2 SYDVKM. This CDR3 is 14 amino acids long. A single count supports this clone. Its matching antigen is unknown. The chain carries TRBV28 and TRBJ2-7; 11 bases map to TRBD2. This receptor was taken from a human donor in good health. Sequencing was carried out using PBMCs. The CDR3 region has the DNA TGTGCCAGCAGTGTAGCGGGAGGGCCCTACGAGCAGTACTTC. As protein: CASSVAGGPYEQYF.